The clone carrying this T cell receptor beta chain turned up a few times. The antigen is unknown. The study reverse transcribed the entire isolated RNA, so it sequenced expressed TCRB transcripts. Generated by immunoSEQ multiplex PCR, the TCRdb table keeps only in-frame clones and is missing some. The sample shows around 690,000 clones, roughly an eighth of them seen only once. The data belong to a study of beta chain features in type 1 diabetes. Study findings and constraints: Type 1 diabetes patients had TCRB CDR3s that were shorter (moderately but significantly so) in all four CD4+ subsets. Reduced insertions and increased deletions marked VDJ junctions in type 1 diabetes patients.

Sorting based on CD45RO/CCR7/CD25/CD127/CD95/CD27 separated CD4+ naive, central memory, regulatory and stem cell-like memory cells. Post-sort purity exceeded 95% for all sorted populations. This CDR3 comprises 16 residues. The V gene's germline CDR1 is MNHEY and CDR2 SVGAGI. V was clipped by 0 bases and J by 7 bases; unmatched bases: 4. This chain links TRBV6-5 with TRBJ1-6, with 9 bases matching TRBD1. Sequenced sample: naive CD4+ T cells from blood. This clonotype was obtained from a man younger than 40 with type 1 diabetes. CDR3 sequence (DNA): TGTGCCAGCAGTTACTCCGGGACAGGGCAAAATTCACCCCTCCACTTT. This sequence encodes CASSYSGTGQNSPLHF.